The 26 T cell receptor beta chains below all came from one sample that was sequenced in a study of blood T cell repertoires in COVID-19. The data were produced by immunoSEQ multiplex PCR, yet TCRdb's version contains in-frame clones alone and is incomplete. Of some 170,000 clones in the sample, roughly 80% were seen once. Sequencing was carried out using peripheral blood. All receptors derive from a man between 65 and 79 years old with acute or convalescent COVID-19.

V and J are TRBV6-5 and TRBJ1-2, with a tentative D call TRBD1 (6 bases). The V end was cut by 5 bases, the J end by 6 bases, with 13 bases between. This CDR3 comprises 13 residues. CDR1 MNHEY and CDR2 SVGAGI come from the germline V gene. The DNA for the CDR3 is TGTGCCAGCAGTACAACAGGGTCTAATGGCTACACCTTC. Translating it yields CASSTTGSNGYTF.

The chain carries TRBV19 and TRBJ2-7, with TRBD2 matching over 8 bases. The germline V gene has CDR1 LNHDA and CDR2 SQIVND (reference sequence). Losses at the gene ends were 4 bases for V and 0 bases for J; bases not matched to a gene: 8. The CDR3 length is 16 residues. The CDR3 sequence: CASSTPTSASSYEQYF. For the CDR3, the DNA is TGTGCCAGTAGTACCCCGACTAGCGCCAGCTCCTACGAGCAGTACTTC.

As to this clone: One end of the junction varies from germline; a read error may be responsible. The chain joins TRBV5-6 to TRBJ2-1, with 15 nucleotides matching TRBD2. The CDR3 runs 15 residues. Germline V gene lookup returns CDR1 SGHDT and CDR2 YYEEEE. CDR3 nucleotides: TGTGCCAGCAGCTTCGGGACTAGCGGGGGGAGTGCCGGGATCTTC. Its translation: CASSFGTSGGSAGIF.

V gene TRBV19 combines with J gene TRBJ2-7, with 10 bases identical to TRBD1. Per the germline V gene, CDR1 is LNHDA and CDR2 is SQIVND (reference sequence). Losses at the gene ends were 1 base for V and 4 bases for J; bases not matched to a gene: 1. CDR3 size: 14 residues. CDR3 sequence: CASSIGDRGYEQYF. CDR3 coding DNA: TGTGCCAGTAGTATAGGGGACAGGGGTTACGAGCAGTACTTC.

This clone was seen just once. In DNA form, the CDR3 reads TGTGCCAGCAGTTCTCCCGAGACAGGGGAAGAGACCCAGTACTTC. Translation gives CASSSPETGEETQYF. The chain recombines TRBV28 with TRBJ2-5, with TRBD1 matching 8 bases. Per germline, CDR1 MDHEN and CDR2 SYDVKM. The junction had 7 bases not matched to a gene; V was cut back by 4 bases and J by 3 bases. CDR3 length: 15 residues.

The V and J genes are TRBV9 and TRBJ2-1; possibly TRBD2 for D (5 bases). CDR1 SGDLS and CDR2 YYNGEE come from the germline V gene. V was pared by 3 bases and J by 0 bases, with 10 bases between. CDR3 size: 15 residues. As DNA, the CDR3 is TGTGCCAGCAGCGCAGCGGATAGCTCCTACAATGAGCAGTTCTTC. Residues: CASSAADSSYNEQFF.

V is TRBV10-3 and J is TRBJ2-1, with 11 bases that match TRBD2. Germline V gives CDR1 ENHRY, CDR2 SYGVKD. Trimming took 3 bases from V and 6 from J; bases not matched to a gene: 10. This CDR3 is built from 17 residues. Here the CDR3 reads CAISEGSGRAGGNEQFF. DNA of the CDR3: TGTGCCATCAGTGAAGGTAGCGGGAGGGCCGGGGGCAATGAGCAGTTCTTC.

This rearrangement joins TRBV14 to TRBJ2-2; D ambiguous. CDR1 and CDR2 (germline): SGHDN, FVKESK. With 0 bases removed from V and 2 bases from J, the gap between germline ends came to 4 bases. CDR3 length: 14 amino acids. The CDR3 coding sequence is TGTGCCAGCAGCCAAGAGCTAAACACCGGGGAGCTGTTTTTT. Residues: CASSQELNTGELFF. The complete variable domain, with remaining parts taken from reference TRBV14 and TRBJ2-2, reads EAGVTQFPSHSVIEKGQTVTLRCDPISGHDNLYWYRRVMGKEIKFLLHFVKESKQDESGMPNNRFLAERTGGTYSTLKVQPAELEDSGVYFCASSQELNTGELFFGEGSRLTVL.

The chain employs TRBV3-1 (or the pseudogene TRBV3-2) and TRBJ1-1; possible D gene TRBD1, 6 bases. This CDR3 has 12 residues. Germline CDR1 LGHDT, CDR2 YNNKEL (reference sequence). Trimming took off 3 bases at V and 7 bases at J, with 9 bases between the two ends. CDR3 amino acids: CASSHPQGEAFF. DNA of the CDR3: TGTGCCAGCAGCCACCCACAGGGTGAAGCTTTCTTT.

V gene TRBV29-1 combines with J gene TRBJ2-7, with TRBD1 identical over 7 bases. Germline values: CDR1 SQVTM, CDR2 ANQGSEA. The CDR3 covers 12 residues. The V and J ends lost 6 bases and 3 bases, in that order; junction bases with no gene match: 5. The CDR3 spells CSVVGQHYEQYF. In nucleotides, the CDR3 is TGCAGCGTGGTGGGACAGCACTACGAGCAGTACTTC.

The chain recombines TRBV7-2 with TRBJ2-7, with 11 nucleotides matching TRBD2. V shed 9 bases and J 0 bases; nucleotides not matched to a gene: 1. The CDR3 is 13 residues long. Germline CDR1 and CDR2: SGHTA and FQGNSA. Here the CDR3 reads CASSGGDSYEQYF. As DNA, the CDR3 is TGTGCCAGTAGCGGGGGGGACTCCTACGAGCAGTACTTC.

The rearrangement uses TRBV19 and TRBJ1-5; 10 nucleotides align to TRBD1. V lost 5 bases, J lost 3 bases, and 10 bases stayed unmatched. The CDR3 length is 17 residues. Germline values: CDR1 LNHDA, CDR2 SQIVND (reference sequence). In DNA, the CDR3 is TGTGCCAGTAGTGCCCGGACAGGGGGTAAGGTCAATCAGCCCCAGCATTTT. Its translation: CASSARTGGKVNQPQHF.

CDR3 residues: CASSGSGTNTGELFF. The CDR3 DNA follows: TGTGCCAGCAGCGGGAGCGGGACCAACACCGGGGAGCTGTTTTTT. The chain recombines TRBV11-3 with TRBJ2-2; TRBD2 matches at 7 bases. The CDR3 covers 15 residues. Germline CDR1 and CDR2: SGHNT and YENEEA. The junction had 5 bases not matched to a gene; V was cut back by 5 bases and J by 2 bases.

This rearrangement joins TRBV10-3 to TRBJ2-1, with 11 bases identical to TRBD1. The CDR3 covers 16 residues. V lost 3 bases to trimming and J lost 5 bases; unmatched junction nucleotides: 6. Germline CDR1 reads ENHRY; CDR2 reads SYGVKD. As DNA, the CDR3 is TGTGCCATCAGTGACCCACCGGGACAGGGGGACAATGAGCAGTTCTTC. Translated, it gives CAISDPPGQGDNEQFF.

Only a few counts were recorded for this clone. This chain connects TRBV24-1 to TRBJ2-7; tentative D call: TRBD1 (5 bases). Between the trimmed V and J ends, which lost 2 bases and 3 bases, there was a span of 10 bases. The V gene's germline CDR1 is KGHDR and CDR2 SFDVKD. The CDR3 is made up of 14 amino acids. The CDR3 spells CATSDSSQVYEQYF. DNA of the CDR3: TGTGCCACCAGTGATTCATCACAGGTCTACGAGCAGTACTTC.

The chain links TRBV6-5 to TRBJ1-1, with unresolved D. This CDR3 spans 13 amino acids. Trimming cost V 6 bases and J 4 bases, with 12 bases left between them. In germline, CDR1 is MNHEY, CDR2 SVGAGI. CDR3: CASSHGRGTEAFF. In nucleotides, the CDR3 is TGTGCCAGCAGCCACGGAAGAGGCACTGAAGCTTTCTTT.

The rearrangement links TRBV10-3 to TRBJ2-3, with no clear D. V dropped 5 bases and J dropped 0 bases, with 6 bases sitting between them. CDR1 is ENHRY, CDR2 SYGVKD, per germline. The CDR3 length is 13 residues. The CDR3 DNA follows: TGTGCCATCAGTTGGCTGAGCACAGATACGCAGTATTTT. This translates into CAISWLSTDTQYF.

The rearrangement joins TRBV6-5 to TRBJ1-2; D gene unclear. CDR3 length: 14 residues. Germline loops: CDR1 MNHEY, CDR2 SVGAGI. Trimming removed 1 base at V and 6 bases at J, with 12 bases between. The CDR3 bases are TGTGCCAGCAGTTACTTGAGAGGGAACGATGGCTACACCTTC. Amino acids: CASSYLRGNDGYTF.

The chain is built from TRBV27 and TRBJ1-5; TRBD1 matches at 8 bases. Germline CDR1 and CDR2: MNHEY and SMNVEV (reference sequence). Germline trimming cut 8 bases from V and 2 bases from J; bases unmatched to any gene: 2. The CDR3 length is 13 residues. CDR3 DNA sequence: TGTGCCAGCTCCAGGGGGCGCAATCAGCCCCAGCATTTT. This gives the protein CASSRGRNQPQHF.

There are a few counts of this clone. CDR3 residues: CASSLQGQVNEKLFF. CDR3 sequence (DNA): TGCGCCAGCAGCTTGCAGGGACAGGTTAATGAAAAACTGTTTTTT. The V call is TRBV5-1, the J call TRBJ1-4; TRBD1 matches at 8 bases. V trimming: 1 base; J trimming: 4 bases; junction bases outside the gene matches: 3. Germline V gene lookup returns CDR1 SGHRS and CDR2 YFSETQ. The CDR3 has 15 residues.

The gene calls are TRBV12-1 and TRBJ1-5. TRBV12-1 is given as a pseudogene. The length of the CDR3 is 16 residues. The CDR3 loop is CASSFVAATLNQPQHF. The DNA for the CDR3 is TGTGCCAGCAGCTTTGTGGCGGCTACCCTCAATCAGCCCCAGCATTTT.

In this sample, this clone turned up once. The chain couples TRBV24-1 to TRBJ2-6; 7 bases line up with TRBD1. V was pared by 0 bases and J by 1 base, with 2 bases of the junction left unmatched. From germline, CDR1 is KGHDR and CDR2 SFDVKD. CDR3 length: 17 amino acids. Written as DNA, the CDR3 is TGTGCCACCAGTGATTTGAACAGGGGATCTGGGGCCAACGTCCTGACTTTC. Residues: CATSDLNRGSGANVLTF.

The table lists this clone with a few counts. V and J are TRBV28 and TRBJ1-5; a possible D gene is TRBD1 (5 bases). V was pared by 7 bases and J by 3 bases, with 13 bases between. This CDR3 spans 14 amino acids. The germline V gene has CDR1 MDHEN and CDR2 SYDVKM. The CDR3 bases are TGTGCCAGCAAGGCAGGGCCTTACAATCAGCCCCAGCATTTT. This translates into CASKAGPYNQPQHF.

The chain links TRBV7-8 to TRBJ1-1; TRBD1 might be the D (6 bases). The ends were cut back, 2 bases at V and 1 base at J, with 11 bases in the middle. Germline CDR1 reads SGHVS; CDR2 reads FQNEAQ. This CDR3 contains 15 residues. CDR3 protein: CASSLYTGQNTEAFF. CDR3 DNA: TGTGCCAGCAGCTTATATACAGGGCAGAACACTGAAGCTTTCTTT.

The gene calls are TRBV30 and TRBJ1-5; D may be TRBD1 (6 bases). This CDR3 contains 13 residues. V was trimmed by 1 base and J by 7 bases, leaving 11 bases between them. Germline CDR1 and CDR2: GTSNPN and SVGIG (reference sequence). Here the CDR3 DNA reads TGTGCCTGGAGTGACTCGGGGGGCCAGCCCCAGCATTTT. As protein: CAWSDSGGQPQHF.

The chain carries TRBV27 and TRBJ2-3, with a tentative D call TRBD2 (5 bases). Germline V gives CDR1 MNHEY, CDR2 SMNVEV (reference sequence). The CDR3 spans 13 residues. Trimming took off 7 bases at V and 10 bases at J, with 18 bases between the two ends. The CDR3 nucleotides are TGTGCCAGCACCGAGTTTAGGACTCGTGCGCAGTATTTT. Translation: CASTEFRTRAQYF.